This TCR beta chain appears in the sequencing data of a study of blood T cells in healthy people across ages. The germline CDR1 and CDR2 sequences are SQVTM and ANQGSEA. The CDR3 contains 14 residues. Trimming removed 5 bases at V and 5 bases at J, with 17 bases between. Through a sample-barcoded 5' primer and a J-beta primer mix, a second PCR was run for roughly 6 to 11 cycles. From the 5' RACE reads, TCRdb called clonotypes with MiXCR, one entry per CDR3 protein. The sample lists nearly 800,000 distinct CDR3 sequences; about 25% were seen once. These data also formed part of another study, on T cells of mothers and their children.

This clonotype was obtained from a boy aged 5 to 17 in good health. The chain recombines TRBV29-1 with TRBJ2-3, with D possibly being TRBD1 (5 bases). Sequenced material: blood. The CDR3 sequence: CSVLIGVLGDTQYF. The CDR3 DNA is TGCAGCGTTCTAATAGGGGTTTTAGGAGATACGCAGTATTTT.